This TCR beta chain appears in the sequencing data of a study of OX40 agonist ivuxolimab in advanced cancers. On the study more broadly: Three patients, one with hepatocellular carcinoma and two with cutaneous melanoma, achieved partial responses.

Profiled with immunoSEQ multiplex PCR; TCRdb holds only in-frame clones, not every one. Among approximately 70,000 clones listed, 86% were seen once. V shed 3 bases and J 8 bases; nucleotides not matched to a gene: 5. Per the germline V gene, CDR1 is KGHSH and CDR2 is LQKENI. The CDR3 consists of 14 residues. Sequencing used CD4+ or CD8+ T cells sorted from blood, obtained in a trial of the OX40 agonist ivuxolimab. This chain connects TRBV18 to TRBJ1-4, with 8 bases that match TRBD1. This TCR derives from an adult with an advanced solid tumor such as melanoma, head and neck, liver or kidney cancer. Here the CDR3 DNA reads TGTGCCAGCTCACCCTGGACAGGGAAAGAAAAACTGTTTTTT. Its protein product is CASSPWTGKEKLFF.